The 25 T cell receptor beta chains listed next were all sequenced from one sample in a study of CD8+ T cells in alopecia areata. The authors extracted RNA and reverse transcribed it into cDNA as the sequencing template. Sequenced by immunoSEQ multiplex PCR; TCRdb stores in-frame clones only, minus some. Altogether under 150,000 clones are present, 62% being singletons, with the ten largest covering 36%. Sequencing was carried out using CD8+ T cells sorted from blood. The source of these receptors is a human donor in good health.

The chain employs TRBV7-9 and TRBJ2-7; D is perhaps TRBD2 (5 bases). The CDR3 runs 11 residues. V shed 3 bases and J shed 6 bases, with 6 bases lying between them. Germline V lookup: CDR1 SEHNR, CDR2 FQNEAQ (reference sequence). Written as DNA, the CDR3 is TGTGCCAGCAGCTTGAGCGGCGAGCAGTACTTC. This gives the protein CASSLSGEQYF.

The V call is TRBV15, the J call TRBJ1-1; D gene uncertain. The CDR3 has 14 residues. Per germline, CDR1 LNHNV and CDR2 YYDKDF (reference sequence). The germline V and J ends were trimmed by 1 base and 3 bases, with 9 bases remaining between them. CDR3 amino acids: CATSRVLGDTEAFF. The CDR3 DNA is TGTGCCACCAGCAGAGTCCTTGGGGACACTGAAGCTTTCTTT.

This rearrangement joins TRBV28 to TRBJ1-5; D may be TRBD1 (5 bases). Deletions cut 9 bases from V and 3 bases from J, with 18 bases between. Looked up from germline, CDR1 is MDHEN and CDR2 is SYDVKM. CDR3 size: 15 residues. The CDR3 protein is CASDNRFYDNQPQHF. In DNA, the CDR3 is TGTGCCAGTGACAACAGGTTTTATGACAATCAGCCCCAGCATTTT.

This sequence joins TRBV27 and TRBJ1-5; 7 bases are a match to TRBD1. V shed 3 bases, J shed 7 bases, and the junction held 6 bases outside the gene matches. The CDR3 is made up of 14 amino acids. Looked up from germline, CDR1 is MNHEY and CDR2 is SMNVEV (reference sequence). CDR3 nucleotides: TGTGCCAGCAGTTTCACAGGGGCGGGACAGCCCCAGCATTTT. Translating it yields CASSFTGAGQPQHF.

This sequence joins TRBV6-1 and TRBJ2-2; D possibly corresponds to TRBD1 (6 bases). The CDR3 contains 14 residues. The germline gives CDR1 MNHNS, CDR2 SASEGT. Trimming removed 4 bases from V and 2 bases from J, with 8 bases in between. The CDR3 loop is CASSGTVNTGELFF. CDR3 DNA: TGTGCCAGCAGTGGGACAGTAAACACCGGGGAGCTGTTTTTT.

This clone occurred a few times. The chain is built from TRBV6-6 and TRBJ2-1; 10 bases match TRBD2. The V segment lost 6 bases and the J segment 8 bases; nucleotides outside the gene matches: 13. Germline assignment: CDR1 MNHNY and CDR2 SVGAGI (reference sequence). CDR3 size: 16 residues. CDR3 bases: TGTGCCAGCAGCCCCCTCTCTAGCGGGAGTAAGGATGAGCAGTTCTTC. Its translation: CASSPLSSGSKDEQFF.

This rearrangement joins TRBV15 to TRBJ2-7; TRBD1 is a possible D gene (6 bases). Germline assignment: CDR1 LNHNV and CDR2 YYDKDF (reference sequence). The length of the CDR3 is 17 residues. V was shortened by 1 base and J by 0 bases, with 16 bases between the two germline ends. The CDR3 DNA is TGTGCCACCAGCAGAGGGACAGTCCTCAGGAGCTCCTACGAGCAGTACTTC. Protein product: CATSRGTVLRSSYEQYF.

Ten or more counts support this clone. J is TRBJ2-2 and V is TRBV5-1; D gene unclear. Deletions cut 4 bases from V and 8 bases from J, with 12 bases between. This CDR3 contains 13 residues. Germline lookup yields CDR1 SGHRS and CDR2 YFSETQ. CDR3: CASSPWAAGELFF. Written as DNA, the CDR3 is TGCGCCAGCAGCCCATGGGCAGCTGGGGAGCTGTTTTTT.

This chain links TRBV5-4 with TRBJ2-7, with D perhaps being TRBD1 or TRBD2 (5 bases each). This CDR3 is 11 amino acids long. Germline V gene data show CDR1 as SGHNT and CDR2 as YYREEE (reference sequence). V was trimmed by 7 bases and J by 4 bases, leaving 9 bases between them. The CDR3 spells CASGEGYEQYF. The DNA for the CDR3 is TGTGCCAGCGGTGAGGGGTACGAGCAGTACTTC.

V usage is TRBV11-3 and J usage is TRBJ2-1; weak D call: TRBD2 (6 bases). CDR1 and CDR2 from the germline V gene are SGHNT and YENEEA. The V gene lost 1 base and the J gene lost 4 bases, with 8 bases spanning the gap. CDR3 length: 14 residues. CDR3 sequence (DNA): TGTGCCAGCAGCTTAGGGGGGACTTACAATGAGCAGTTCTTC. It yields the protein CASSLGGTYNEQFF.

This clone was detected a few times. The J gene is TRBJ2-5, the V gene TRBV14; perhaps D is TRBD1 or TRBD2 (6 bases each). V lost 2 bases and J 5 bases, leaving 15 bases between the germline ends. Germline values: CDR1 SGHDN, CDR2 FVKESK. The CDR3 totals 15 residues. The CDR3 here is CASSQPGAARETQYF. The CDR3 DNA sequence: TGTGCCAGCAGCCAACCGGGGGCTGCCCGGGAGACCCAGTACTTC.

This chain joins TRBV12-5 and TRBJ2-1; TRBD2 matches 9 bases. This CDR3 comprises 16 residues. V dropped 2 bases and J dropped 5; count of bases not matched to a gene: 7. Looked up from germline, CDR1 is LGHNT and CDR2 is FRNRAP. The CDR3: CASGLNLAGPNNEQFF. The CDR3 DNA reads TGTGCTAGTGGTTTGAATCTAGCGGGACCCAACAATGAGCAGTTCTTC.

The gene calls are TRBV5-1 and TRBJ2-6, with D perhaps TRBD2 (6 bases). The CDR3 extends over 18 amino acids. CDR1 SGHRS and CDR2 YFSETQ come from the germline V gene. V lost 0 bases to trimming and J lost 2 bases, with 15 bases between them. Here the CDR3 reads CASSLDKEGRAGANVLTF. CDR3 nucleotide sequence: TGCGCCAGCAGCTTGGATAAGGAGGGCAGGGCTGGGGCCAACGTCCTGACTTTC. The entire variable domain, with the rest obtained from reference TRBV5-1 and TRBJ2-6, is as follows: KAGVTQTPRYLIKTRGQQVTLSCSPISGHRSVSWYQQTPGQGLQFLFEYFSETQRNKGNFPGRFSGRQFSNSRSEMNVSTLELGDSALYLCASSLDKEGRAGANVLTFGAGSRLTVL.

This clone showed up just a few times. The rearrangement uses TRBV9 and TRBJ2-7, with 11 bases fitting TRBD2. V trimming: 0 bases; J trimming: 0 bases; junction bases outside the gene matches: 11. CDR3 size: 19 residues. Germline V gives CDR1 SGDLS, CDR2 YYNGEE. CDR3 bases: TGTGCCAGCAGCGTAGGGGTAGCGGGAGGGCCCAGGAACTCCTACGAGCAGTACTTC. It specifies CASSVGVAGGPRNSYEQYF.

The chain uses TRBV4-1 and TRBJ2-1; 10 positions match TRBD1. The germline V gene encodes CDR1 MGHRA and CDR2 YSYEKL. This CDR3 has 16 amino acids. The J segment lost 4 bases and the V segment lost 4 bases, leaving 7 bases of the junction unmatched. In DNA form, the CDR3 reads TGCGCCAGCAGCCTTAGAGACAGGGGGCTGTACAATGAGCAGTTCTTC. Its protein product is CASSLRDRGLYNEQFF.

The V and J genes are TRBV27 and TRBJ2-2; 11 nucleotides line up with TRBD2. The length of the CDR3 is 16 residues. V lost 5 bases to trimming and J lost 4 bases; unmatched junction nucleotides: 6. CDR1 MNHEY and CDR2 SMNVEV come from the germline V gene (reference sequence). The CDR3 sequence is CASSILAGAGTGELFF. The CDR3 DNA follows: TGTGCCAGCAGTATACTAGCGGGAGCTGGCACCGGGGAGCTGTTTTTT.

The J gene is TRBJ2-3, the V gene TRBV29-1, with a possible D match to TRBD2 (6 bases). Trimming pared 4 bases from V and 1 base from J, leaving 9 bases between. Germline values: CDR1 SQVTM, CDR2 ANQGSEA. The CDR3 sequence is 13 residues long. The chain's CDR3 is CSVAGSGTDTQYF. The CDR3 DNA reads TGCAGCGTTGCCGGGAGTGGCACAGATACGCAGTATTTT.

The chain couples TRBV7-9 to TRBJ2-5; TRBD1 aligns across 9 bases. The CDR3 is 15 amino acids. Germline CDR1 SEHNR, CDR2 FQNEAQ (reference sequence). Germline trimming cut 2 bases from V and 3 bases from J; bases unmatched to any gene: 4. Here the CDR3 DNA reads TGTGCCAGCAGCTTATATCGGACAGGGGAAGAGACCCAGTACTTC. Its protein is CASSLYRTGEETQYF.

The chain links TRBV5-1 to TRBJ2-7; D is unresolved. CDR3 length: 14 residues. CDR1 SGHRS and CDR2 YFSETQ come from the germline V gene. Trimming stripped 0 bases from V and 3 bases from J, with 10 bases between. The chain's CDR3 is CASSLASALYEQYF. Written as DNA, the CDR3 is TGCGCCAGCAGCTTGGCCTCAGCCCTCTACGAGCAGTACTTC.

The chain couples TRBV2 to TRBJ2-3; the D is unclear. CDR3 length: 12 amino acids. Germline V CDR1 and CDR2: SNHLY, FYNNEI. The V gene lost 1 base and the J gene lost 10 bases, with 9 bases spanning the gap. The DNA of the CDR3 is TGTGCCAGCAGTGAAGAGAGGCCGGCGCAGTATTTT. Its protein product is CASSEERPAQYF. Complete variable domain (other parts from reference TRBV2 and TRBJ2-3): EPEVTQTPSHQVTQMGQEVILRCVPISNHLYFYWYRQILGQKVEFLVSFYNNEISEKSEIFDDQFSVERPDGSNFTLKIRSTKLEDSAMYFCASSEERPAQYFGPGTRLTVL.

The chain combines TRBV6-5 with TRBJ2-5; D possibly uses TRBD1 or TRBD2 (5 bases each). Germline V gene sequence: CDR1 MNHEY, CDR2 SVGAGI. CDR3 length: 13 amino acids. V shed 2 bases and J shed 5 bases, with 9 bases lying between them. The DNA for the CDR3 is TGTGCCAGCAGTTACATTGGGGACGAGACCCAGTACTTC. Translation gives CASSYIGDETQYF.

This chain uses TRBV28 with TRBJ1-5; D is ambiguous. V lost 6 bases to trimming and J lost 11 bases, with 8 bases between them. There are 10 residues in the CDR3. CDR1 MDHEN and CDR2 SYDVKM come from the germline V gene. The CDR3: CASSSAAQHF. DNA of the CDR3: TGTGCCAGCAGCTCCGCGGCCCAGCATTTT.

A few counts support this clone. The chain joins TRBV4-1 to TRBJ2-7; D tentatively fits TRBD1 or TRBD2 (7 bases each). The CDR3 runs to 18 residues. Trimming pared 0 bases from V and 6 bases from J, leaving 24 bases between. Germline V lookup: CDR1 MGHRA, CDR2 YSYEKL. CDR3 nucleotide sequence: TGCGCCAGCAGCCAAGAAAAGGCGACTAGCAGGGGGTCGGGCGAGCAGTACTTC. Translating gives CASSQEKATSRGSGEQYF.

The chain combines TRBV5-1 with TRBJ1-1; no definite D call. V shed 2 bases and J shed 6 bases, with 8 bases lying between them. CDR3 length equals 12 residues. CDR1 is SGHRS, CDR2 YFSETQ, per germline. CDR3 DNA sequence: TGCGCCAGCAGCTTTGGTGGGTCTGAAGCTTTCTTT. Its protein product is CASSFGGSEAFF. Variable domain in full (rest from reference TRBV5-1 and TRBJ1-1): KAGVTQTPRYLIKTRGQQVTLSCSPISGHRSVSWYQQTPGQGLQFLFEYFSETQRNKGNFPGRFSGRQFSNSRSEMNVSTLELGDSALYLCASSFGGSEAFFGQGTRLTVV.

The rearrangement joins TRBV4-1 to TRBJ2-2; 7 bases fit TRBD2. The CDR3 length is 17 residues. Germline V gene lookup returns CDR1 MGHRA and CDR2 YSYEKL. V lost 1 base to trimming and J lost 6 bases; unmatched junction nucleotides: 11. The CDR3 reads CASSQVWAGVVAGELFF. The CDR3 DNA is TGCGCCAGCAGCCAAGTCTGGGCGGGAGTGGTGGCCGGGGAGCTGTTTTTT.